This TCR beta chain was observed in a study of PD-L1 blockade in urothelial cancer. At the level of the study: Atezolizumab, begun by patients in about 2014, was given at 1,200 mg intravenously every 3 weeks. Median T cell yield from blood was around 140,000.

V was cut by 3 bases and J by 3 bases, with 12 bases left in between. CDR1 is KGHSH and CDR2 is LQKENI in the germline V gene. This CDR3 has 14 residues. This sample's time point: pretreatment peripheral blood. Only in-frame clones appear in the TCRdb table, and some are missing; sequencing was by immunoSEQ multiplex PCR. The data hold under 70,000 clones, with roughly four fifths observed a single time. The gene calls are TRBV18 and TRBJ2-7; the D gene is possibly TRBD2 (6 bases). Sequences were derived from PBMCs, sampled around atezolizumab (anti-PD-L1) treatment. This receptor was obtained from a man between 65 and 85 years old with urothelial cancer. CDR3 DNA sequence: TGTGCCAGCTCACCGGGACTCCGTTTCTACGAGCAGTACTTC. Protein sequence: CASSPGLRFYEQYF.